The text below deals with one TCR beta chain. Its target antigen remains unknown. Within one base of it there is no much larger clone, and no base qualities were kept. Library method: the immunoSEQ multiplex PCR assay. The multiplex PCR relied on a mix of 60 forward primers for TCR Vbeta segments and 13 reverse primers for TCR Jbeta segments. The CDR3 region of rearranged TCR beta genes was amplified from genomic DNA by a multiplex PCR assay. The amplified TCR beta libraries were sequenced on the Illumina HiSeq System as 87-base-pair reads. Per the authors' processing: In a later analysis, around 80 million unique TCR beta chains were counted across the roughly 610 repertoires, and roughly 11 million of these chains were shared by at least two donors. Raw reads were error-corrected and collapsed into unique sequences with a nearest-neighbor algorithm that merged closely related sequences to remove PCR and sequencing errors. To assign V, D and J gene segments, CDR3 sequences were aligned to IMGT reference sequences. Each retained sequence needed at least a six-nucleotide match to both a V gene segment and a J gene segment. A rearrangement counted as productive if the CDR3 had no stop codons and remained in frame with V and J, and every other rearrangement counted as non-productive. CDR3 was defined by IMGT convention, running from the second conserved V-encoded cysteine to the conserved J-encoded phenylalanine. Sequences without an unambiguous match to a single V gene segment were excluded from the earlier analysis of 450 to 750 of the donors. An earlier analysis of 550 to 650 of the donors classified V segments as functional when productive rearrangements were above 56.7% and as segregating when the standard deviation between donors was above 5%. A statistical classification framework was built to diagnose cytomegalovirus status from the catalog of TCR beta chain sequences. A later analysis assigned V and J genes by comparing TCR nucleotide sequences with IMGT/GENE-DB human TR gene sequences. A later analysis assigned CDR3 sequences and most-parsimonious VDJ recombination scenarios with the TCRdist pipeline. In a later analysis, every TCR beta chain was defined by the combination of its CDR3 amino acid sequence and its V-gene family, and reads without a unique V-gene family were dropped. As a way to deal with suspected cross-contamination and a sequencing artifact, a later analysis dropped approximately 570 nucleotide sequences that were highly shared and had low generation probability. For each public chain, a later analysis derived a clonal expansion index from normalized ranks of inferred template counts within each repertoire. A later analysis computed generation probabilities with a VDJ recombination model fitted to out-of-frame rearrangements, and checked the results against IGoR. Hypergeometric tests were used in a later analysis to score TCR-TCR, TCR-HLA and TCR-CMV co-occurrence, with a repertoire-size bias correction applied to the TCR pairs. A later analysis estimated false discovery rates by permuting HLA or CMV assignments 20 times. In a later analysis, co-occurring TCRs were grouped with DBSCAN, and TCRdist sequence similarity was added when clustering was performed within HLA-allele-positive subsets. For co-occurrence clustering, repertoires with fewer than 30,000 or more than 120,000 public chains were excluded, along with five or six repertoires with anomalous nucleotide sharing. TCRdb provides this immuneACCESS table in a form limited to in-frame rearrangements. Some clones are lacking; in checked studies, under half of them reflect an unresolved V gene, and why the rest are absent is not known. V, J and clone size are taken as reported in that table, and D and trimming were inferred from the DNA itself. The sample table shows about 200,000 clones, and 79% are seen once. More than 0.35% of the sample is taken by the ten largest.

V is cut back by 1 base and J by 2 bases, with 7 bases in the junction unmatched. CDR1 and CDR2 are drawn from the germline V gene (reference sequence): LNHDA, SQIVND. Its CDR3 holds 17 amino acids, cysteine through phenylalanine. The kept DNA is CDR3 alone, 51 bases in frame from the first base. The cohort was made up of about 670 healthy bone marrow donors. All cohort members were sampled while nominally healthy, although unrecorded immune exposures were likely present. The donor was CMV seropositive and belonged to the group of around 300 seropositive cohort members. Each donor provided a peripheral blood sample, and peripheral blood mononuclear cells were used for TCR beta sequencing. The Qiagen DNeasy Blood Extraction Kit was used to extract genomic DNA from the blood cell samples. The sample comes from a study of cytomegalovirus exposure and HLA in healthy donors (dated by TCRdb to the late 2010s). The study in broad terms: In an earlier analysis of approximately 640 of the donors, 250 to 300 Gb of sequence data and 90 million to 130 million unique TCR beta sequences from 180 million or so T cells were reported. Around 320 gigabases of sequencing data and 78 million or so unique TCR sequences were included in an early release covering over 600 HLA-typed donors. Of the roughly 410 genotyped donors, 65% to 90% were placed in the genetic ancestry cluster associated with self-reported Caucasian donors. The study aimed to test whether cataloging public T cell receptors could reveal signatures of past pathogen exposure. The study used immunosequencing to profile the T cell repertoires of 670 or so subjects and linked those repertoires to cytomegalovirus serostatus. In addition to the first cohort of roughly 670 subjects, a separate validation cohort of under 150 different subjects was used. To predict cytomegalovirus infection status, the study brought together high-throughput TCR immunosequencing, statistical association of individual TCRs with disease status, and machine learning. In a later analysis, previously published TCR beta repertoires from about 640 donors were re-analyzed and high-resolution HLA genotyping was added so that TCR occurrence patterns could be studied. Rather than using new phenotypic data, the later analysis identified candidate immune exposures from TCR beta sequences and from how often those sequences occurred across donors. An earlier analysis of roughly 580 of the donors used high-throughput TCR beta sequencing to judge whether each TCR beta V gene segment behaved as functional or pseudogenic. Donor age, sex, ethnicity and CMV serostatus were compiled together with the repertoire data. Genome-wide SNP genotypes for about 65% of the roughly 700 donors were used in a later genetic analysis, which treated that subset as a discovery cohort. All discovery cohort repertoires had been generated using a single sequencing platform. Both class I and class II loci were covered by HLA typing, at four-digit resolution. The number of typed donors differed by locus: roughly 620-630 for A, B, C, DRB1 and DQB1; 500 to 550 for DQA1; 606 for DPA1; and 400 to 480 for DPB1. Roughly five DR-DQ haplotypes were handled as single units for association and clustering because linkage in the cohort was strong. On average, about 200,000 unique TCR beta nucleotide sequences were sequenced per donor among 398 genotyped donors of the cohort, with roughly 20% of those sequences being non-productive.

Results the study describes overall, beyond this receptor: A further reported finding was that TCR beta sequences accurately predicted the HLA-A and HLA-B alleles for most subjects in the first cohort. A cluster of highly shared sequence variants was judged likely to be a technical artifact of the sequencing pipeline. Linkage disequilibrium might explain the correlated functional status among segregating V segments, but an unknown experimental factor could not be excluded. Three of the identified cytomegalovirus-associated TCR beta chains were confirmed in vitro to be specific for cytomegalovirus antigens. An association between a missense DCLRE1C variant and V-gene and J-gene trimming of TCR beta chains was found in a later genetic analysis and replicated in an independent cohort. According to a later analysis, parvovirus B19, influenza, CMV and Epstein-Barr virus appeared linked to several top co-occurrence clusters. While some public TCRs were present in many individuals, most TCR sequences turned up only very rarely across donors. Cytomegalovirus status was reported to be diagnosed by the classifier with high specificity and sensitivity in both the original and validation cohorts. Over 15 rarely observed V segments, including chromosome 9 orphons, were excluded from the earlier analysis of some 590 of the donors because counts were too low. CMV serostatus was the only immune exposure information available for the cohort. In a later analysis, HLA-associated TCR beta chains showed more clonal expansion and lower generation probabilities than non-associated chains that were equally common. Roughly uniform sequencing depth across donors was assumed in presence/absence analyses, although this assumption may not hold. Some IMGT-functional V segments, including TRBV6-2 and TRBV6-3, could not be told apart with the 87-base-pair reads, so those segments were excluded. Only TCR beta chains were sequenced in this cohort, and the absence of alpha or paired-chain data limited detectable features. According to a later genetic analysis, donors in an Asian-associated ancestry cluster had fewer N-insertions in productive TCRs than the roughly 660-donor mean. In an earlier analysis of 450 to 750 of the donors, most TCR beta V segments appeared in productive rearrangements about 87% or about 30% of the time, broadly matching IMGT annotations. Because some donors lacked HLA typing at each locus, the association tests relied only on the typed subset. A later analysis found that most CMV-associated TCR beta chains appeared HLA-restricted, with HLA associations seemingly driven largely by CMV exposure. When HLA alleles, especially DR and DQ, strongly co-occurred, attributing TCR associations to individual alleles was difficult. The authors suggested that the approach could potentially be extended to other disease states and immunological phenotypes. The study listed 150 to 200 TCR beta chains as associated with cytomegalovirus. Specific HLA alleles were associated with 15,000 to 20,000 TCR beta sequences at a false discovery rate of 0.05 in a later analysis. In a later analysis, TCR association rates were found to vary across HLA loci, with the most associated TCRs seen for DRB1 alleles and the fewest for HLA-C alleles.

Input material: PBMCs. This clonotype originated in a male donor in good health and CMV-seropositive. The chain is encoded by TRBV19 joined to TRBJ2-2; 7 bases in the junction line up with TRBD1. The DNA sequence is as follows: TGTGCCAGTAGTATAGGGGCTAGGGGGCTTAACACCGGGGAGCTGTTTTTT. Its translation reads: CASSIGARGLNTGELFF. Reference TRBV19 and TRBJ2-2 genes cover what lies past the CDR3, so the full variable domain is DGGITQSPKYLFRKEGQNVTLSCEQNLNHDAMYWYRQDPGQGLRLIYYSQIVNDFQKGDIAEGYSVSREKKESFPLTVTSAQKNPTAFYLCASSIGARGLNTGELFFGEGSRLTVL.